This TCR beta chain was recorded in a study of blood T cell repertoires in COVID-19 (dated by TCRdb to the early 2020s). For context, the study as a whole: Collaborator samples came from the United States, Italy and Spain and covered acute and convalescent phases of COVID-19. The material from the prospective study consisted of cDNA or gDNA derived from T cells, B-cell-depleted T cells, or PBMCs. The dataset comprised deeply sampled blood TCRbeta repertoires from subjects exposed to, actively infected with, or recovered from COVID-19. The repertoires were released in a freely available public database meant as a resource for research on the immune response to SARS-CoV-2. Samples were obtained from the ongoing ImmuneRACE study (first 160 participants) and from about 1,300 subjects provided by 6 global collaborators. The sample metadata nearly always contained a de-identified subject ID, COVID-19 status, age in years and sex. Where available, HLA class I and class II types were obtained from metadata supplied by the sample provider rather than from assay-based typing. The investigation overall reported the following: Clinical and demographic metadata were provided uncurated, with the amount varying by source and participant.

Relative to germline, V is 0 bases shorter and J is 0 bases shorter, with 6 bases between their ends. From the cysteine through the phenylalanine, the CDR3 covers 15 amino acids. Just CDR3 DNA is preserved here, 45 bases in frame from base 1. CDR1 and CDR2 are read off the germline V gene as KGHSH and LQKENI. TCRbeta CDR3 regions were amplified from genomic DNA using the immunoSEQ Assay, a bias-controlled multiplex PCR. The study's processing was this. Within the assay, amplification of reference gene primers was used to estimate how many nucleated cells each sample contained. Sequence reads were collapsed and filtered to measure the absolute abundance of every unique TCRbeta CDR3 rearrangement. For each sample, productive Simpson clonality was calculated by taking the square root of Simpson's diversity index across productive rearrangements. This immuneACCESS table, as held by TCRdb, lists in-frame sequences with V and J called but not all clones. Of the missing ones, under half trace to an unresolved V gene in checked studies; the others have no known cause. V, J and clone size reflect that table, while D and trimming were determined from the DNA. The sample records roughly 91,000 clones, approximately 78% of which are singletons. The top ten constitute approximately 1.2% of the sample.

Each collaborating institution followed its own protocols to collect whole blood in K2EDTA tubes. For TCRbeta analysis, collaborators shipped samples in one of three forms: frozen whole blood, isolated PBMCs, or DNA extracted from either of those sample types. Concerning this clone: No cognate antigen has been identified for it. Base qualities are not recorded, but no much larger clone differs from it by a single base.

The rearrangement joined TRBV18 to TRBJ1-3; the D gene remains uncertain. The clonotype originates from an elderly woman with acute or convalescent COVID-19. Sequenced: peripheral blood. The CDR3: CASSPPVSSGNTIYF. The DNA reads as follows: TGTGCCAGCTCACCACCGGTGAGCTCTGGAAACACCATATATTTT.